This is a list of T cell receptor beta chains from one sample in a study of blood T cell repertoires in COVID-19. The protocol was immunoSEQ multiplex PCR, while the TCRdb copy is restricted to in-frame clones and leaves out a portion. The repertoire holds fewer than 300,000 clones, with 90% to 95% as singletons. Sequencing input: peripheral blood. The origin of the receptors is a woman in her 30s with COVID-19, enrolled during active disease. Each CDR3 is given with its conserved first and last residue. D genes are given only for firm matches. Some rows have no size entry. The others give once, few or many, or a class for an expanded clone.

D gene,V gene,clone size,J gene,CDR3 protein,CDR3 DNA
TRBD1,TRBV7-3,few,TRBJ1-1,CASSQSGGAITEAFF,TGTGCCAGCAGCCAATCAGGGGGCGCGATAACTGAAGCTTTCTTT
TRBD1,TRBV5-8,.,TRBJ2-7,CASTLNTRTGGEQYF,TGTGCCAGCACCCTCAACACCAGGACAGGGGGGGAGCAGTACTTC
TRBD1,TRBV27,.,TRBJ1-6,CASSFGTDNSPLHF,TGTGCCAGCAGTTTCGGGACAGATAATTCACCCCTCCACTTT
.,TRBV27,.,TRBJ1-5,CASSLQGINQPQHF,TGTGCCAGCAGTTTACAGGGGATTAATCAGCCCCAGCATTTT
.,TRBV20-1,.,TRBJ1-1,CSARGPTEAFF,TGCAGTGCTAGGGGGCCCACTGAAGCTTTCTTT
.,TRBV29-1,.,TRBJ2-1,CSVEDPDRSSYNEQFF,TGCAGCGTTGAAGACCCCGACAGAAGCTCCTACAATGAGCAGTTCTTC
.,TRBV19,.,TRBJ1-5,CATGDLGGNQPQHF,TGTGCCACAGGGGACCTGGGAGGCAATCAGCCCCAGCATTTT
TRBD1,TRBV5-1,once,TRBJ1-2,CASEPGTEALTYGYTF,TGCGCCAGCGAACCGGGGACAGAGGCCCTAACTTATGGCTACACCTTC
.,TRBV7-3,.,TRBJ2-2,CASSYQGRTGELFF,TGTGCCAGCAGCTACCAAGGCAGGACCGGGGAGCTGTTTTTT
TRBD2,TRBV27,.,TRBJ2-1,CASSFAGVIYNEQFF,TGTGCCAGCAGTTTTGCGGGAGTTATCTACAATGAGCAGTTCTTC
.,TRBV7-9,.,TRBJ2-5,CASSLAGVETQYF,TGTGCCAGCAGCTTAGCGGGAGTAGAGACCCAGTACTTC
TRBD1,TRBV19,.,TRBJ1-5,CASSGSGTEYNQPQHF,TGTGCCAGTAGTGGTTCCGGGACAGAGTACAATCAGCCCCAGCATTTT
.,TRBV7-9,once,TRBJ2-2,CASSFLAQTGELFF,TGTGCCAGCAGCTTCCTAGCGCAGACCGGGGAGCTGTTTTTT
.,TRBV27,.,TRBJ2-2,CASSFRNTGELFF,TGTGCCAGCAGTTTTAGGAACACCGGGGAGCTGTTTTTT
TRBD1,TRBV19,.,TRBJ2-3,CASSATGTVVRDTQYF,TGTGCCAGTAGTGCCACCGGGACAGTTGTTCGTGATACGCAGTATTTT
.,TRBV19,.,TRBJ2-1,CATLPLGGEQFF,TGTGCCACCCTCCCCTTAGGAGGGGAGCAGTTCTTC
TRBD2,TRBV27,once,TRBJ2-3,CASSLLAGTDTQYF,TGTGCCAGCAGTTTACTAGCGGGCACAGATACGCAGTATTTT
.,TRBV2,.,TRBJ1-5,CASRAGISDNQPQHF,TGTGCCAGCCGTGCAGGGATCTCGGACAATCAGCCCCAGCATTTT
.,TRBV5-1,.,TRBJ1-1,CASSSELNTEAFF,TGCGCCAGCAGCTCGGAGCTGAACACTGAAGCTTTCTTT
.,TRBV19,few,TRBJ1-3,CASSNQGPGNTIYF,TGTGCCAGTAGCAACCAGGGTCCTGGAAACACCATATATTTT
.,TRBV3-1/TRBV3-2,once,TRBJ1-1,CASSQDVGHSNTEAFF,TGTGCCAGCAGCCAAGACGTGGGACACTCGAACACTGAAGCTTTCTTT
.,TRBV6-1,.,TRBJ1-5,CASSEDRSNQPQHF,TGTGCCAGCAGTGAAGACAGAAGCAATCAGCCCCAGCATTTT
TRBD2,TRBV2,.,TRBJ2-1,CASSIGTRRGFF,TGTGCCAGCAGCATTGGGACTAGGAGGGGGTTCTTC
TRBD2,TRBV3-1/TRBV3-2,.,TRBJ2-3,CASSRGTSGRGMADTQYF,TGTGCCAGCAGCCGCGGGACTAGCGGGAGGGGTATGGCAGATACGCAGTATTTT
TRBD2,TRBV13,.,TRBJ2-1,CASSPYSGRAVREQFF,TGTGCCAGCAGCCCTTATAGCGGGAGGGCCGTAAGAGAGCAGTTCTTC
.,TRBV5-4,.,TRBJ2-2,CASSFGLVTTGRELFF,TGTGCCAGCAGCTTCGGCCTTGTGACTACCGGTAGGGAGCTGTTTTTT